This paragraph reports one TCR beta chain. CDR1 SGHAT and CDR2 FQNNGV come from the germline V gene. The CDR3 sequence is 16 residues long. The V and J ends lost 1 base and 5 bases, in that order; junction bases with no gene match: 5. The sample is drawn from a study of blood T cell repertoires in COVID-19. Here immunoSEQ multiplex PCR was the method, and the copy in TCRdb shows in-frame clones only, minus some. The repertoire holds just over 300,000 clones, with 85% to 90% as singletons. Sequenced input: PBMCs or T cells enriched from blood (not recorded which). The source of this sequence is a man aged 25-40 years who had recovered from COVID-19. The genes are TRBV11-2 and TRBJ2-2; 9 positions match TRBD1. The CDR3 region is CASSLGTGDRTGELFF. CDR3 in DNA: TGTGCCAGCAGCTTAGGGACAGGGGATCGGACCGGGGAGCTGTTTTTT.